The 8 T cell receptor beta chains below all came from one sample that was sequenced in a study of TIL therapy for anti-PD-1-resistant metastatic lung cancer. Noted time point: pre-treatment sample, taken before nivolumab and TIL therapy. The tumor samples were excised metastases, mostly pleural nodules or supraclavicular lymph nodes. The immunoSEQ assay was v3. Profiled with immunoSEQ multiplex PCR; TCRdb holds only in-frame clones, not every one. The top ten clones hold more than 5% of a sample with 45,000 to 60,000 clones, over 65% of them seen once. The sample consisted of tumor tissue, taken at baseline. These receptors were taken from a person aged 25 to 80 with non-small cell lung cancer.

In this sample, this clone turned up once. The CDR3 spells CARLGGSNQPQHF. DNA of the CDR3: TGTGCCAGATTGGGAGGGAGCAATCAGCCCCAGCATTTT. The V call is TRBV27, the J call TRBJ1-5; D is unresolved. The CDR3 spans 13 residues. Germline CDR1 is MNHEY and CDR2 is SMNVEV (reference sequence). Trimming removed 9 bases at V and 1 base at J, with 10 bases between.

This chain joins TRBV5-1 and TRBJ1-2; D gene uncertain. CDR3 length: 15 residues. Trimming pared 6 bases from V and 3 bases from J, leaving 18 bases between. Germline lookup yields CDR1 SGHRS and CDR2 YFSETQ. In nucleotides, the CDR3 is TGCGCCAGCAAGGAGGGAACAGTCCTTCACTATGGCTACACCTTC. Translation: CASKEGTVLHYGYTF.

The chain couples TRBV4-3 to TRBJ1-3; weak D call: TRBD1 (6 bases). This CDR3 is 17 amino acids long. The germline CDR1 and CDR2 sequences are LGHNA and YSLEER. Between the trimmed V and J ends, which lost 3 bases and 0 bases, there was a span of 15 bases. This chain's CDR3 is CASSQSSTGPSGNTIYF. DNA of the CDR3: TGCGCCAGCAGCCAGTCTTCGACAGGCCCCTCTGGAAACACCATATATTTT.

This clone occurred a few times. The chain couples TRBV5-4 to TRBJ1-5, with D tentatively TRBD1 (5 bases). CDR1 is SGHNT and CDR2 is YYREEE in the germline V gene (reference sequence). This CDR3 spans 14 amino acids. V dropped 0 bases and J dropped 7 bases, with 11 bases sitting between them. Written as DNA, the CDR3 is TGTGCCAGCAGCTTGGGGGGCGCCGGGCAGCCCCAGCATTTT. Translation gives CASSLGGAGQPQHF.

The CDR3 DNA reads TGTGCCAGCAGCTTAGAGGGAGGGAGTGGAGAGACCCAGTACTTC. Protein product: CASSLEGGSGETQYF. The genes are TRBV7-2 and TRBJ2-5, with TRBD2 matching over 7 bases. Germline V gene sequence: CDR1 SGHTA, CDR2 FQGNSA. Losses at the gene ends were 1 base for V and 4 bases for J; bases not matched to a gene: 6. There are 15 residues in the CDR3.

This clone is a singleton in its sample. This chain connects TRBV5-4 to TRBJ1-3; D unresolved. The CDR3 runs 15 residues. CDR1 and CDR2 from the germline V gene are SGHNT and YYREEE (reference sequence). V lost 2 bases, J lost 2 bases, and 11 bases lay in between. The CDR3 sequence is CASSFGLTAGNTIYF. The DNA of the CDR3 is TGTGCCAGCAGCTTCGGATTGACGGCTGGAAACACCATATATTTT. The whole variable domain, filled in from reference TRBV5-4 and TRBJ1-3, reads ETGVTQSPTHLIKTRGQQVTLRCSSQSGHNTVSWYQQALGQGPQFIFQYYREEENGRGNFPPRFSGLQFPNYSSELNVNALELDDSALYLCASSFGLTAGNTIYFGEGSWLTVV.

The chain recombines TRBV5-1 with TRBJ2-2, with no clear D. Germline CDR1 SGHRS, CDR2 YFSETQ. Trimming shortened V by 1 base and J by 6 bases, and 10 bases separated the two germline ends. This CDR3 has 14 residues. The CDR3 bases are TGCGCCAGCAGCTTGCGTCCAGCCCCCGGGGAGCTGTTTTTT. This codes for CASSLRPAPGELFF. Supplemented by reference TRBV5-1 and TRBJ2-2, the full variable domain reads KAGVTQTPRYLIKTRGQQVTLSCSPISGHRSVSWYQQTPGQGLQFLFEYFSETQRNKGNFPGRFSGRQFSNSRSEMNVSTLELGDSALYLCASSLRPAPGELFFGEGSRLTVL.

The chain employs TRBV19 and TRBJ2-2; no clear D. V was clipped by 6 bases and J by 1 base, with 15 bases between them. The CDR3 contains 16 residues. Germline-derived CDR1 and CDR2 are LNHDA and SQIVND (reference sequence). The CDR3 bases are TGTGCCAGTAGCCCCTTCAAACCGGGGAACACCGGGGAGCTGTTTTTT. Translation gives CASSPFKPGNTGELFF.